This T cell receptor (beta chain) was sequenced in a study of T cell responses to AZD1222 COVID-19 vaccine (dated by TCRdb to about 2021). With regard to the full study: TCR sequencing covered fewer than 250 trial participants: 200 to 220 given two doses of AZD1222 and approximately 26 given two doses of MenACWY control vaccine. Trial participants were enrolled by age into subgroups of 18-55, 56-69 and 70-plus years, and around 150, 28 and 57 TCR-sequenced participants, respectively, were included in these subgroups.

The CDR3 regions of human TCRbeta chains were analyzed by immunosequencing. The authors processed their data as follows. TCRs in the repertoires were matched against a reference library of SARS-CoV-2-specific TCRs that had been generated with the MIRA antigen-specificity platform. Breadth was defined as the fraction of unique TCRs that were SARS-CoV-2-associated, and depth was defined as the fraction of total T cells that were SARS-CoV-2-associated. Each spike-specific TCR was assigned to its reactive spike region and to a CD4 or CD8 class using the MIRA data. Log10-transformed breadth and depth values were compared by one-way ANOVA with Sidak's multiple comparisons tests. TCRdb carries this immuneACCESS record with in-frame sequences only. Its versions omit some clonotypes, under half of them owing to an unresolved V gene in the studies checked, with the rest unexplained. V and J calls and clone size are copied from that table; D and trimming were computed from the DNA. Present in this sample are about 79,000 clones, 83% of which were seen just once. In total, the top ten clones hold 1.3% of the sample.

The germline V gene (reference sequence) supplies CDR1 SSHAT and CDR2 FNYEAQ. V trim: 5 bases; J trim: 8 bases; unmatched bases: 13. From the cysteine up to the phenylalanine, the CDR3 has a length of 15 residues. Here the CDR3 DNA is all that survives: 45 bases in frame from base 1. Worth noting for this clone: Its antigen remains undetermined. Nothing much larger sits one base from this clone, and base qualities are not available.

Study-wide findings and limitations: CD4 TCRs associated with the vaccine covered the entire spike protein, and the dominant responses were in regions 160-218 and 743-854. No day 14 peak-response samples were available, so repertoires were characterized only after the peak T cell response. Epitopes outside the regions mutated in the B.1.351 and B.1.1.7 variants were reportedly recognized by nearly half of the unique spike-specific TCRs. Conclusions about previously exposed vaccinees are limited, since just five to seven AZD1222 recipients were seropositive for SARS-CoV-2 at baseline. Participants were mostly white British, with more females than males. The authors suggested clonal diversity may have been underestimated. The 56-69-year group was small, and its depth increase did not reach significance, likely because of low power. Spike-specific TCR breadth and depth rose significantly after two AZD1222 doses compared with day 0 and with MenACWY recipients.

The time point label, as the study defines it: about 28 days (+/-7) after the second vaccine dose. AZD1222 recipients given second doses at about 4 weeks or at about 12 weeks were pooled, since spike-specific TCR depth and breadth were not found to differ between the two schedules. Samples from vaccinated people were obtained from the UK trials COV001 and COV002, which included a single-blind randomized controlled phase 2/3 trial of AZD1222 (ChAdOx1 nCoV-19) in healthy adults. Trial participant PBMC samples were collected at day 0 and day 28 after the second dose for TCRbeta chain sequencing. The clonotype was recovered from an adult who received the AZD1222 COVID-19 vaccine. Sequenced material: peripheral blood, taken 28 days after the second AZD1222 dose. The chain was built from TRBV7-7 and TRBJ1-2; TRBD1 fits 8 bases in the junction. The nucleotide sequence reads TGTGCCAGCAGCGATCGCCCGGGACAGGTGGGAGGCTACACCTTC. Protein translation: CASSDRPGQVGGYTF.